Included here is one T cell receptor (beta chain) sequence, with context. Its antigen is still unknown. No base quality values were provided; no much bigger clone lies one nucleotide off. TCRbeta CDR3 regions were amplified from genomic DNA using the immunoSEQ Assay, a bias-controlled multiplex PCR. Per the source publication's procedure: Nucleated cell counts per sample were estimated from amplification of reference gene primers within the assay. Sequence reads were collapsed and filtered to measure the absolute abundance of every unique TCRbeta CDR3 rearrangement. For each sample, productive Simpson clonality was calculated as the square root of Simpson's diversity index over productive rearrangements. TCRdb re-hosts the immuneACCESS table, in-frame sequences only. Its copies lack some clones; in the studies checked, an unresolved V gene accounts for under half of them, and the cause for the rest is not known. V, J and clone size are those of that table, while D and trimming were read from the DNA. The sample profile shows about 260,000 clones; around 90% of them were found once. The ten largest clones take up over 0.55% of the sample.

Measured from the cysteine to the phenylalanine, the CDR3 is 15 residues long. Here the CDR3 DNA is all that survives: 45 bases in frame from base 1. V is pruned by 3 bases and J by 3 bases, leaving 1 base of the junction without a gene match. Reading the germline V gene gives CDR1 SGHTS and CDR2 YDEGEE. The data belong to a study of blood T cell repertoires in COVID-19 (dated by TCRdb to 2018 to 2020). About the investigation overall: Samples covering the acute and convalescent phases of COVID-19 were provided by collaborators in the United States, Italy and Spain. The material from the prospective study consisted of cDNA or gDNA derived from T cells, B-cell-depleted T cells, or PBMCs. Deeply sampled blood TCRbeta repertoires from subjects exposed to, actively infected with, or recovered from COVID-19 were included in the dataset. The repertoires were released in a freely available public database intended as a resource for research on the immune response to SARS-CoV-2. The samples were drawn from two sources: the first 160 participants of the ongoing ImmuneRACE study, and about 1,300 subjects contributed by 6 global collaborators. Nearly every sample came with metadata listing a de-identified subject ID, COVID-19 status, age in years and sex. Where HLA class I and class II types were available, the types were taken from metadata supplied by the sample provider, not from assay-based typing. Points the paper makes about the study in general: The quantity of clinical and demographic metadata differed by source and by participant and was supplied without curation.

Whole blood was collected in K2EDTA tubes by collaborating institutions according to the institutions' own protocols. For TCRbeta analysis, collaborator samples were shipped as frozen whole blood, as isolated PBMCs, or as DNA extracted from either sample type. The chain is made from TRBV5-8 and TRBJ2-1; 12 of the junction bases match TRBD2. The specimen was peripheral blood. This TCR was recovered from a human donor in a cohort sampled during active COVID-19. The DNA sequence follows: TGTGCCAGCAGCTGGGGACTAGCGGGCTACAATGAGCAGTTCTTC. Its protein reads: CASSWGLAGYNEQFF.